This entry lists 21 T cell receptor beta chains sequenced from one sample in a study of blood T cell repertoires in COVID-19. Method: immunoSEQ multiplex PCR; TCRdb's copy keeps in-frame clones and lacks some. The sample holds 65,000 to 90,000 clones; more than 80% are singletons and the top ten take more than 4.5%. Material for sequencing was peripheral blood. Receptor source: a woman older than 75 with active or convalescent COVID-19.

CDR3 bases: TGTGCCAGCAGTGAAGCCGAGTTTGACAGGGACTCCAAAAACATTCAGTACTTC. Encoded protein: CASSEAEFDRDSKNIQYF. The chain employs TRBV2 and TRBJ2-4; tentatively, D is TRBD1 (7 bases). The germline gives CDR1 SNHLY, CDR2 FYNNEI. Trimming left V 0 bases short and J 2 bases short, with 17 bases between. This CDR3 contains 18 residues.

The table lists this clone with a few counts. The sample carries other DNA sequences with the same CDR3. The chain couples TRBV5-1 to TRBJ2-5, with TRBD2 identical over 8 bases. From germline, CDR1 is SGHRS and CDR2 YFSETQ. The CDR3 is 14 amino acids. V was pared by 1 base and J by 1 base, with 0 bases of the junction left unmatched. The CDR3 DNA sequence: TGCGCCAGCAGCTTGACTAGCGGCCAAGAGACCCAGTACTTC. Translated: CASSLTSGQETQYF.

The chain uses TRBV2 and TRBJ1-3; D unresolved. This CDR3 is built from 16 residues. V lost 3 bases to trimming and J lost 0 bases, with 12 bases between them. The V gene's germline CDR1 is SNHLY and CDR2 FYNNEI. The CDR3 DNA follows: TGTGCCAGCAGTGAGGTACATCGAATCTCTGGAAACACCATATATTTT. Translated: CASSEVHRISGNTIYF.

This clone was counted once. The gene calls are TRBV15 and TRBJ1-1; no definite D call. Germline CDR1 is LNHNV and CDR2 is YYDKDF (reference sequence). The CDR3 contains 16 residues. V was clipped by 0 bases and J by 3 bases, with 14 bases between them. CDR3 in amino acids: CATSREKWREDTEAFF. CDR3 nucleotide sequence: TGTGCCACCAGCAGAGAGAAGTGGCGGGAGGACACTGAAGCTTTCTTT.

Ten or more counts support this clone. This chain uses TRBV4-1 with TRBJ2-3; 11 bases are shared with TRBD2. The CDR3 spans 15 residues. Trimming took 4 bases from V and 4 from J; bases not matched to a gene: 4. Germline V gene sequence: CDR1 MGHRA, CDR2 YSYEKL. The CDR3 bases are TGCGCCAGCAGCCGGCTAGCGGGGGGCTCAGATACGCAGTATTTT. As protein: CASSRLAGGSDTQYF.

The chain employs TRBV5-3 and TRBJ1-5; D unresolved. TRBV5-3 counts as an open reading frame of uncertain function. CDR3 length: 14 residues. Trimming took 2 bases from V and 11 from J, leaving 17 bases between them. CDR3 protein: CARSFPFKLVSQHF. DNA of the CDR3: TGTGCCAGAAGCTTCCCTTTCAAACTTGTGTCCCAGCATTTT.

The chain combines TRBV3-1 (or the pseudogene TRBV3-2) with TRBJ2-7, with 7 bases aligning to TRBD1. The length of the CDR3 is 11 residues. Germline V gene sequence: CDR1 LGHDT, CDR2 YNNKEL (reference sequence). With V trimmed by 4 bases and J by 6 bases, 0 bases remained unmatched. The chain's CDR3 is CASSRQGEQYF. CDR3 bases: TGTGCCAGCAGCCGACAGGGCGAGCAGTACTTC.

This chain joins TRBV29-1 and TRBJ2-7; 10 nucleotides match TRBD1. Germline lookup yields CDR1 SQVTM and CDR2 ANQGSEA. The CDR3 is 12 amino acids. V shed 7 bases, J shed 6 bases, and the junction held 6 bases outside the gene matches. The CDR3 DNA reads as TGCAGCGCAGGACAGGGGGTTTTCGAGCAGTACTTC. This gives the protein CSAGQGVFEQYF.

The chain links TRBV6-1 to TRBJ2-3; 11 bases agree with TRBD2. Germline CDR1 MNHNS, CDR2 SASEGT. This CDR3 comprises 18 residues. Trimming cost V 1 base and J 0 bases; bases outside gene matches: 6. CDR3 bases: TGTGCCAGCAGTGAAGGGAACCTAGCGGGAGGTAGCACAGATACGCAGTATTTT. This encodes CASSEGNLAGGSTDTQYF.

The chain employs TRBV11-2 and TRBJ2-7; the match to TRBD2 covers 9 bases. Germline CDR1 and CDR2: SGHAT and FQNNGV. After removal of 5 bases from V and 9 bases from J, the junction contained 14 bases not matched to a gene. The CDR3 spans 15 residues. The CDR3 protein is CASSPEGGTSLGQYF. The CDR3 DNA sequence: TGTGCCAGCAGCCCGGAAGGGGGGACTAGCCTCGGGCAGTACTTC.

This clone came up many times. CDR3 region: CASSLGGASNEQFF. The CDR3 DNA is TGTGCCAGCAGCCTCGGGGGGGCCTCCAATGAGCAGTTCTTC. The chain combines TRBV3-1 (or the pseudogene TRBV3-2) with TRBJ2-1, with 8 bases aligning to TRBD2. This CDR3 region has 14 residues. The junction had 5 bases not matched to a gene; V was cut back by 4 bases and J by 6 bases. The germline V gene encodes CDR1 LGHDT and CDR2 YNNKEL (reference sequence).

This chain joins TRBV4-2 and TRBJ2-3; 8 positions match TRBD2. Germline values: CDR1 LGHNA, CDR2 YNFKEQ. After removal of 1 base from V and 0 bases from J, the junction contained 3 bases not matched to a gene. The CDR3 length is 16 residues. This CDR3 reads CASSQVSGASTDTQYF. CDR3 DNA: TGTGCCAGCAGCCAAGTTAGCGGGGCTAGCACAGATACGCAGTATTTT.

The chain combines TRBV30 with TRBJ2-3; D remains ambiguous. This CDR3 region has 12 residues. V shed 2 bases and J shed 5 bases, with 8 bases lying between them. Germline values: CDR1 GTSNPN, CDR2 SVGIG (reference sequence). The chain's CDR3 is CAWSTVRDTQYF. CDR3 DNA: TGTGCCTGGAGTACTGTCCGAGATACGCAGTATTTT.

The chain employs TRBV5-4 and TRBJ1-2, with 9 bases identical to TRBD1. The length of the CDR3 is 15 residues. Germline CDR1 and CDR2: SGHNT and YYREEE (reference sequence). The V segment lost 3 bases and the J segment 5 bases; nucleotides outside the gene matches: 8. The CDR3 protein is CASSWGGTGLYGYTF. The DNA of the CDR3 is TGTGCCAGCAGCTGGGGGGGGACAGGGCTGTATGGCTACACCTTC. Using reference TRBV5-4 and TRBJ1-2 for the parts outside the CDR3, the full variable domain is ETGVTQSPTHLIKTRGQQVTLRCSSQSGHNTVSWYQQALGQGPQFIFQYYREEENGRGNFPPRFSGLQFPNYSSELNVNALELDDSALYLCASSWGGTGLYGYTFGSGTRLTVV.

This chain joins TRBV13 and TRBJ1-6; TRBD1 aligns across 7 bases. The CDR3 totals 15 residues. Germline-derived CDR1 and CDR2 are PRHDT and FYEKMQ (reference sequence). Germline trimming cut 6 bases from V and 4 bases from J; bases unmatched to any gene: 6. The CDR3 nucleotides read TGTGCCAGCAGGATGAAGGGGGCTTATAATTCACCCCTCCACTTT. This translates into CASRMKGAYNSPLHF.

This clone was counted a single time. A junction end diverges from the germline sequence, so it may reflect a read error. Additional DNA sequences in this sample encode the identical CDR3. The CDR3 DNA reads as TGCGCCAGCCCCCGGGCCGGGGGGGGCGGGGACACCGGGGAGCTGTTTTTT. Its protein is CASPRAGGGGDTGELFF. V gene TRBV2 combines with J gene TRBJ2-2; 8 bases are a match to TRBD2. Germline V gives CDR1 SNHLY, CDR2 FYNNEI. CDR3 length: 17 amino acids. Based on the CDR3 plus reference TRBV2 and TRBJ2-2, the full variable domain is EPEVTQTPSHQVTQMGQEVILRCVPISNHLYFYWYRQILGQKVEFLVSFYNNEISEKSEIFDDQFSVERPDGSNFTLKIRSTKLEDSAMYFCASPRAGGGGDTGELFFGEGSRLTVL.

The chain joins TRBV29-1 to TRBJ2-5; D remains ambiguous. CDR1 SQVTM and CDR2 ANQGSEA come from the germline V gene. Between the trimmed V and J ends, which lost 2 bases and 1 base, there was a span of 8 bases. CDR3 length: 13 amino acids. The chain's CDR3 is CSVEKAVQETQYF. The DNA for the CDR3 is TGCAGCGTTGAAAAGGCGGTCCAAGAGACCCAGTACTTC.

The gene calls are TRBV7-9 and TRBJ2-7, with TRBD1 as a possible D gene (6 bases). Trimming took 4 bases from V and 6 from J, leaving 16 bases between them. The CDR3 has 14 amino acids. Germline loops: CDR1 SEHNR, CDR2 FQNEAQ (reference sequence). CDR3 sequence reads: CASSSLGAQSEQYF. DNA of the CDR3: TGTGCCAGCAGCTCGTTGGGGGCCCAGAGCGAGCAGTACTTC.

The chain joins TRBV13 to TRBJ2-7; D is undetermined. Per germline, CDR1 PRHDT and CDR2 FYEKMQ (reference sequence). This CDR3 is 14 amino acids long. V dropped 3 bases and J dropped 0 bases, with 9 bases sitting between them. For the CDR3, the DNA is TGTGCCAGCAGCTTGAAGCCGAGCTCCTACGAGCAGTACTTC. Protein sequence: CASSLKPSSYEQYF.

V is TRBV7-2 and J is TRBJ2-5; 7 positions agree with TRBD1. CDR1 SGHTA and CDR2 FQGNSA come from the germline V gene. This CDR3 is 14 amino acids long. V gave up 5 bases and J gave up 2 bases; unmatched junction bases: 5. CDR3 amino acids: CASSLHRGQETQYF. The CDR3 DNA sequence: TGTGCCAGCAGCCTCCACAGGGGTCAAGAGACCCAGTACTTC.

The chain uses TRBV28 and TRBJ1-2, with TRBD1 as a possible D gene (6 bases). Germline V gene lookup returns CDR1 MDHEN and CDR2 SYDVKM. The CDR3 sequence is 12 residues long. V gave up 5 bases and J gave up 5 bases, with 9 bases separating them. CDR3 in amino acids: CASSPGQYGYTF. The CDR3 DNA reads TGTGCCAGCAGTCCCGGACAGTATGGCTACACCTTC.